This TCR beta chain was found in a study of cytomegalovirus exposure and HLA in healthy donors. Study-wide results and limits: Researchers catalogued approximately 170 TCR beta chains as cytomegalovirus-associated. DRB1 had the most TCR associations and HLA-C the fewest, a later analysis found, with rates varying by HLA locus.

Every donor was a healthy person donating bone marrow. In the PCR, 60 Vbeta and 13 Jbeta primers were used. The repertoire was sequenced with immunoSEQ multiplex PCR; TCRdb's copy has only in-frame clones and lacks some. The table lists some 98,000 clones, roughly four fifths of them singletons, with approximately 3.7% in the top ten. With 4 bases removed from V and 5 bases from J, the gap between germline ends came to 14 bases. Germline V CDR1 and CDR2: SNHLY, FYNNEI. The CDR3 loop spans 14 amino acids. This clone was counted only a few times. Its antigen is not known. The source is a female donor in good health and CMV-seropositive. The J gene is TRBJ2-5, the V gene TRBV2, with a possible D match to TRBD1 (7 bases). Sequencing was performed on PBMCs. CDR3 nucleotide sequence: TGTGCCAGCAGTGCCAGGGGGGCCAGTGAGACCCAGTACTTC. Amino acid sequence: CASSARGASETQYF. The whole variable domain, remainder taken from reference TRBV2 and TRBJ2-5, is EPEVTQTPSHQVTQMGQEVILRCVPISNHLYFYWYRQILGQKVEFLVSFYNNEISEKSEIFDDQFSVERPDGSNFTLKIRSTKLEDSAMYFCASSARGASETQYFGPGTRLLVL.